The 31 T cell receptor beta chains listed next were all sequenced from one sample in a study of blood T cells in healthy people across ages. PCR was performed a second time for roughly 7 to 12 cycles using a sample-barcoded 5' primer and a J-beta primer mix. TCRdb ran MiXCR on the 5' RACE reads and lists one entry per CDR3 protein. The sample has about 1.8 million distinct CDR3 sequences, about 50% seen once. Sequenced sample: blood. The source of these receptors is a woman aged 40-49 years in good health.

The genes are TRBV2 and TRBJ2-1, with 11 positions matching TRBD2. In germline, CDR1 is SNHLY, CDR2 FYNNEI. The CDR3 is 17 residues long. Trimming removed 3 bases from V and 7 bases from J; junction bases left unmatched: 11. Here the CDR3 reads CASSEISGGVSRNEQFF. As DNA, the CDR3 is TGTGCCAGCAGTGAGATTAGCGGGGGGGTATCCCGTAATGAGCAGTTCTTC.

This clonotype was counted between two and nine times. The gene calls are TRBV7-2 and TRBJ2-5; D may match TRBD1 or TRBD2 (5 bases each). CDR3 size: 15 residues. CDR1 is SGHTA and CDR2 is FQGNSA in the germline V gene. V lost 1 base, J lost 4 bases, and 13 bases lay in between. The CDR3 coding sequence is TGTGCCAGCAGCTTAGACACGGGACGACCAGAGACCCAGTACTTC. This codes for CASSLDTGRPETQYF.

The chain joins TRBV6-2 or TRBV6-3 to TRBJ1-2; tentative D call: TRBD1 (5 bases). Germline CDR1 and CDR2: MNHEY and SVGEGT. This CDR3 is built from 12 residues. Between the trimmed V and J ends, which lost 11 bases and 8 bases, there was a span of 18 bases. CDR3 DNA: TGTGCCGCTATAGGGACGCCTAGAGGCTACACCTTC. It translates to CAAIGTPRGYTF.

This clonotype appeared a few times. The chain is built from TRBV20-1 and TRBJ2-7; the match to TRBD1 covers 7 bases. The trim removed 6 bases at V and 0 bases at J, leaving 5 bases unmatched. The germline gives CDR1 DFQATT, CDR2 SNEGSKA (reference sequence). This CDR3 is built from 13 residues. The CDR3 region is CSALTGASYEQYF. Here the CDR3 DNA reads TGCAGTGCCCTTACAGGGGCCTCCTACGAGCAGTACTTC.

The rearrangement uses TRBV10-3 and TRBJ2-7, with 7 bases aligning to TRBD1. V shed 4 bases, J shed 0 bases, and the junction held 6 bases outside the gene matches. Looked up from germline, CDR1 is ENHRY and CDR2 is SYGVKD. The CDR3 runs to 15 residues. The CDR3 nucleotides read TGTGCCATCAGTGTTGACAGGGAAAGCTCCTACGAGCAGTACTTC. Encoded protein: CAISVDRESSYEQYF.

J is TRBJ2-5 and V is TRBV6-5, with 11 bases matching TRBD2. The CDR3 length is 16 residues. From germline, CDR1 is MNHEY and CDR2 SVGAGI. V was pared by 4 bases and J by 9 bases, with 13 bases of the junction left unmatched. CDR3 bases: TGTGCCAGCAGTTCCACACTAGCGGGGGCTCTGAAGGCCCAGTACTTC. Encoded protein: CASSSTLAGALKAQYF.

The rearrangement joins TRBV20-1 to TRBJ1-1; the D gene is possibly TRBD1 (5 bases). The length of the CDR3 is 14 residues. Germline CDR1 DFQATT, CDR2 SNEGSKA (reference sequence). Trimming removed 0 bases from V and 4 bases from J, with 12 bases in between. The CDR3 loop reads CSARDPREGTEAFF. In DNA form, the CDR3 reads TGCAGTGCTAGAGATCCCAGGGAAGGCACTGAAGCTTTCTTT.

The rearrangement uses TRBV4-3 and TRBJ1-3; D not resolved. The germline V gene encodes CDR1 LGHNA and CDR2 YSLEER. The CDR3 sequence is 13 residues long. V was cut by 1 base and J by 4 bases, with 5 bases left in between. The CDR3 bases are TGCGCCAGCAGCCAAGTAATGGGAAACACCATATATTTT. Translating gives CASSQVMGNTIYF.

This clonotype was seen only a few times. The chain has TRBV20-1 and TRBJ2-7, with D possibly TRBD2 on 5 matching bases. This CDR3 has 14 residues. Germline values: CDR1 DFQATT, CDR2 SNEGSKA (reference sequence). V was clipped by 0 bases and J by 5 bases, with 14 bases between them. The CDR3 coding sequence is TGCAGTGCTAGAGAGGGGAGCGTTAGCCACGAGCAGTACTTC. It yields the protein CSAREGSVSHEQYF.

The chain links TRBV18 to TRBJ1-1; 8 bases align to TRBD1. V lost 3 bases and J lost 5; bases outside the gene matches: 5. The CDR3 loop spans 14 amino acids. Germline CDR1 KGHSH, CDR2 LQKENI. The CDR3 bases are TGTGCCAGCTCACCGGGACAGGATCATACTGAAGCTTTCTTT. Translated: CASSPGQDHTEAFF.

The chain employs TRBV13 and TRBJ2-3, with 8 bases that match TRBD2. This CDR3 has 18 amino acids. Per the germline V gene, CDR1 is PRHDT and CDR2 is FYEKMQ (reference sequence). J gave up 2 bases and V 0 bases, and 10 bases lay outside the gene matches. DNA for the CDR3: TGTGCCAGCAGCTTAGGGGTTCGGGGGGGCCAACCCACAGATACGCAGTATTTT. Its protein product is CASSLGVRGGQPTDTQYF.

This clonotype occurred a few times. The genes are TRBV6-2 or TRBV6-3 and TRBJ2-6, with 8 bases that match TRBD1. The CDR3 length is 16 residues. The germline CDR1 and CDR2 sequences are MNHEY and SVGEGT. J gave up 0 bases and V 5 bases, and 3 bases lay outside the gene matches. The CDR3 coding sequence is TGTGCCAGCAGTCCGGACAGGGACTCTGGGGCCAACGTCCTGACTTTC. This sequence encodes CASSPDRDSGANVLTF.

The gene calls are TRBV5-4 and TRBJ2-3; TRBD1 is a possible D gene (6 bases). V was cut by 1 base and J by 5 bases, with 8 bases left in between. The CDR3 runs 13 residues. Germline assignment: CDR1 SGHNT and CDR2 YYREEE (reference sequence). CDR3 region: CASSLWGQDTQYF. The CDR3 DNA follows: TGTGCCAGCAGCTTGTGGGGGCAAGATACGCAGTATTTT.

The J gene is TRBJ2-3, the V gene TRBV20-1; TRBD2 agrees at 7 bases. The germline gives CDR1 DFQATT, CDR2 SNEGSKA (reference sequence). The J segment lost 2 bases and the V segment lost 5 bases, leaving 7 bases of the junction unmatched. The CDR3 loop spans 14 amino acids. The CDR3 sequence is CSAWRGIDTDTQYF. The CDR3 bases are TGCAGTGCTTGGCGGGGGATCGACACAGATACGCAGTATTTT.

The gene calls are TRBV6-6 and TRBJ2-3, with D perhaps being TRBD1 or TRBD2 (5 bases each). The CDR3 is made up of 14 amino acids. The ends were cut back, 8 bases at V and 4 bases at J, with 16 bases in the middle. Per germline, CDR1 MNHNY and CDR2 SVGAGI (reference sequence). The CDR3 loop reads CASQGTSLPDTQYF. The CDR3 DNA is TGTGCCAGCCAAGGGACGTCGCTCCCAGATACGCAGTATTTT.

This clonotype occurred a few times. This chain links TRBV3-1 with TRBJ1-1; no firm D call. This CDR3 has 15 amino acids. CDR1 is LGHDT and CDR2 is YNNKEL in the germline V gene (reference sequence). V shed 3 bases and J shed 1 base, with 12 bases lying between them. CDR3 region: CASSHLRAANTEAFF. The CDR3 coding sequence is TGTGCCAGCAGCCACCTTCGGGCAGCGAACACTGAAGCTTTCTTT.

The chain recombines TRBV14 with TRBJ2-7; no firm D call. V was cut by 0 bases and J by 2 bases, with 11 bases left in between. The CDR3 has 15 amino acids. The germline gives CDR1 SGHDN, CDR2 FVKESK. In DNA form, the CDR3 reads TGTGCCAGCAGCCAAGAAGAGGCTCTTCCCTACGAGCAGTACTTC. Translation gives CASSQEEALPYEQYF.

The chain combines TRBV7-2 with TRBJ2-1; possible D gene TRBD2, 6 bases. V lost 5 bases and J lost 0, with 17 bases in between. This CDR3 region has 17 residues. Germline CDR1 is SGHTA and CDR2 is FQGNSA. The CDR3 DNA reads as TGTGCCAGCAGCCCCCGGGCGGGGAGGCTCTCCTACAATGAGCAGTTCTTC. Amino acids: CASSPRAGRLSYNEQFF.

The chain joins TRBV10-3 to TRBJ2-1, with a weak D call TRBD2 (7 bases). V was cut by 6 bases and J by 8 bases, with 29 bases left in between. Germline V gene lookup returns CDR1 ENHRY and CDR2 SYGVKD. There are 18 residues in the CDR3. The CDR3 region is CAIRGPYLVGGPGDEQFF. The CDR3 DNA sequence: TGTGCCATCAGGGGGCCCTACCTAGTGGGGGGGCCGGGCGATGAGCAGTTCTTC.

This clonotype appeared a few times. The gene calls are TRBV6-1 and TRBJ2-3, with D perhaps given as TRBD1 or TRBD2 (6 bases each). This CDR3 region has 16 residues. V was cut by 4 bases and J by 6 bases, with 20 bases left in between. Germline V gives CDR1 MNHNS, CDR2 SASEGT. CDR3 protein: CASSGTVMARGDTQYF. In nucleotides, the CDR3 is TGTGCCAGCAGTGGGACAGTCATGGCCCGGGGGGATACGCAGTATTTT.

The gene calls are TRBV20-1 and TRBJ1-1, with D unresolved. The V end was cut by 0 bases, the J end by 6 bases, with 5 bases between. CDR3 length: 11 amino acids. Germline V CDR1 and CDR2: DFQATT, SNEGSKA (reference sequence). The CDR3 spells CSARDAAEAFF. CDR3 sequence (DNA): TGCAGTGCTAGAGATGCGGCTGAAGCTTTCTTT.

This chain uses TRBV6-2 or TRBV6-3 with TRBJ2-7, with 16 nucleotides matching TRBD2. Trimming cost V 5 bases and J 7 bases; bases outside gene matches: 14. The germline gives CDR1 MNHEY, CDR2 SVGEGT. This CDR3 contains 18 residues. CDR3 loop: CASSLGLAGGRRVGEQYF. The CDR3 DNA reads TGTGCCAGCAGTCTGGGACTAGCGGGGGGGCGAAGAGTAGGTGAGCAGTACTTC.

The chain links TRBV6-1 to TRBJ2-3; maybe TRBD2 (7 bases). The germline V gene has CDR1 MNHNS and CDR2 SASEGT. Trimming cost V 4 bases and J 6 bases, with 17 bases left between them. The CDR3 is 15 residues long. The CDR3 DNA is TGTGCCAGCAGTGGCCCGACGGGGGGCGCGGATACGCAGTATTTT. Protein: CASSGPTGGADTQYF.

In regard to this clonotype: An end of the junction differs from the germline gene, which may be a read error. V is TRBV6-6 and J is TRBJ1-5; TRBD1 is a possible D gene (5 bases). CDR1 and CDR2 from the germline V gene are MNHNY and SVGAGI (reference sequence). This CDR3 is 14 amino acids long. Written as DNA, the CDR3 is TGTGCCAGCAGGCCGCGACAGATAAATCAGCCCCGGCATTTT. Encoded protein: CASRPRQINQPRHF.

This clonotype was counted ten times or more. The gene calls are TRBV29-1 and TRBJ2-5; 8 bases align to TRBD1. Per germline, CDR1 SQVTM and CDR2 ANQGSEA. V lost 5 bases and J lost 4; bases outside the gene matches: 3. This CDR3 has 12 residues. DNA of the CDR3: TGCAGCGTTTCGACAGGGGTAGAGACCCAGTACTTC. It translates to CSVSTGVETQYF.

This chain connects TRBV20-1 to TRBJ2-3, with TRBD2 matching 10 bases. Germline V gene data show CDR1 as DFQATT and CDR2 as SNEGSKA (reference sequence). Trimming cost V 6 bases and J 2 bases; bases outside gene matches: 8. CDR3 size: 15 residues. The chain's CDR3 is CSAPKLAGHTDTQYF. For the CDR3, the DNA is TGCAGTGCCCCGAAACTAGCGGGGCACACAGATACGCAGTATTTT.

This chain uses TRBV27 with TRBJ1-2; unclear D gene. The CDR3 loop spans 12 amino acids. Germline V lookup: CDR1 MNHEY, CDR2 SMNVEV (reference sequence). Deletions cut 9 bases from V and 4 bases from J, with 12 bases between. The CDR3 region is CASKDVLYGYTF. The CDR3 coding sequence is TGTGCCAGTAAGGACGTCCTCTATGGCTACACCTTC.

This clonotype came up a few times. The V gene is TRBV24-1, the J gene TRBJ2-3; D is ambiguous. Between the trimmed V and J ends, which lost 5 bases and 0 bases, there was a span of 5 bases. This CDR3 is built from 13 residues. CDR1 is KGHDR, CDR2 SFDVKD, per germline. The CDR3: CATSGTSTDTQYF. CDR3 sequence (DNA): TGTGCCACCAGTGGAACTAGCACAGATACGCAGTATTTT.

The chain joins TRBV12-3 or TRBV12-4 to TRBJ1-4, with D perhaps TRBD1 (5 bases). This CDR3 contains 14 residues. V lost 6 bases and J 3 bases, leaving 11 bases between the germline ends. The CDR3 loop reads CASRAGHSNEKLFF. CDR3 DNA sequence: TGTGCCAGCAGGGCAGGACACTCTAATGAAAAACTGTTTTTT.

V gene TRBV15 combines with J gene TRBJ1-5, with 9 nucleotides matching TRBD1. The V gene's germline CDR1 is LNHNV and CDR2 YYDKDF (reference sequence). The J segment lost 7 bases and the V segment lost 3 bases, leaving 7 bases of the junction unmatched. CDR3 length: 15 amino acids. The CDR3 sequence is CATSRDRGLEQPQHF. Here the CDR3 DNA reads TGTGCCACCAGCAGGGACAGGGGATTAGAGCAGCCCCAGCATTTT.

This clonotype was seen a few times. The chain uses TRBV11-2 and TRBJ2-5; D possibly corresponds to TRBD2 (7 bases). The CDR3 length is 18 residues. CDR1 is SGHAT, CDR2 FQNNGV, per germline. Between the trimmed V and J ends, which lost 5 bases and 5 bases, there was a span of 27 bases. The CDR3 DNA reads TGTGCCAGCAGCCTCCTGGGGGGGCAGGTTTTGGATCAGGAGACCCAGTACTTC. Translating it yields CASSLLGGQVLDQETQYF.